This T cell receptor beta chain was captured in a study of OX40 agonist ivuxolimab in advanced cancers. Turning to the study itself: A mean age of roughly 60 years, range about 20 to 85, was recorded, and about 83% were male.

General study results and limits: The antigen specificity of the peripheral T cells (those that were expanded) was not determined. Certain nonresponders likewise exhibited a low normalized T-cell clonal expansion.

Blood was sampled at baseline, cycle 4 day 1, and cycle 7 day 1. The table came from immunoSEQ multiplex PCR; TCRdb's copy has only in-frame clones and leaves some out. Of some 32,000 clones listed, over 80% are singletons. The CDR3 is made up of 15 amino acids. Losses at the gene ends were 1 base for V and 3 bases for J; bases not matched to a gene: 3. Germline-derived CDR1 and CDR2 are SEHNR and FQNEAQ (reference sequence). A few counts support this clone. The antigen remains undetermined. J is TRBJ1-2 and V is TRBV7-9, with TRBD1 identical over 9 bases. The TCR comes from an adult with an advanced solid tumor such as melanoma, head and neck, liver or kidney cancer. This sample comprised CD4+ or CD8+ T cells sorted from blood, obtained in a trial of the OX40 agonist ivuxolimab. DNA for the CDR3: TGTGCCAGCAGCTTAGGGACAGGGGAGGACTATGGCTACACCTTC. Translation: CASSLGTGEDYGYTF.